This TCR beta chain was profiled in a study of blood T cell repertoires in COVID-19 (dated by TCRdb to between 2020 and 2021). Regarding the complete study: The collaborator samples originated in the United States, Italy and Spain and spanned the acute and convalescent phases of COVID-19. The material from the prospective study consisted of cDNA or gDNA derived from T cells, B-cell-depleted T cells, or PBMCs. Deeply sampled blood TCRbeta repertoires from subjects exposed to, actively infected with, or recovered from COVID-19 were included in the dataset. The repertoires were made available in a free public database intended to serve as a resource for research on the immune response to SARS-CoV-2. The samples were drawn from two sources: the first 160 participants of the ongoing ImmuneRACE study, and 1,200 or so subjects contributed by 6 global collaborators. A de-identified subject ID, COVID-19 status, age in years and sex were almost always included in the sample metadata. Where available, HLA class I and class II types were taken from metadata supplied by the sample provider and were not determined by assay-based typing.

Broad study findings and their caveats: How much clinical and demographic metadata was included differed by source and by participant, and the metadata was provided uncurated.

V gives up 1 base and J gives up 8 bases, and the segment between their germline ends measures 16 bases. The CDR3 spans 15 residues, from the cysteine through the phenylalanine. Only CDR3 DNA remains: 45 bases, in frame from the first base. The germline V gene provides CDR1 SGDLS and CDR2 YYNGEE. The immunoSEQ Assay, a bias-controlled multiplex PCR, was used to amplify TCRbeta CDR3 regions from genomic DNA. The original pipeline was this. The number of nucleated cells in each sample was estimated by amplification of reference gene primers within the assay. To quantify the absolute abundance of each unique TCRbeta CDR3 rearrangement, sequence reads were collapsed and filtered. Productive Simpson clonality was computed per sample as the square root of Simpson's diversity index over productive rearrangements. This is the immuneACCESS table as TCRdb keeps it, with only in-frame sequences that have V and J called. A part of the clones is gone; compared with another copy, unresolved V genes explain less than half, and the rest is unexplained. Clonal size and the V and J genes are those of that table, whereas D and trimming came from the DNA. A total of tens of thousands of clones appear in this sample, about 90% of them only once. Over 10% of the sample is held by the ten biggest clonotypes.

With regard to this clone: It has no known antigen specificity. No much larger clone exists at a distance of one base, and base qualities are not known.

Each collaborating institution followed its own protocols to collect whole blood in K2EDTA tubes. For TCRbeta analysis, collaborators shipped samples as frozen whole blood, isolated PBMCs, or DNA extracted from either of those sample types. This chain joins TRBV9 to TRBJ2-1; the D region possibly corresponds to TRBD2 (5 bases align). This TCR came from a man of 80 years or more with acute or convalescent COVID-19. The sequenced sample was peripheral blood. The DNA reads TGTGCCAGCAGCGTATCCCGGACTGCGGGTCATGAGCAGTTCTTC. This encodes CASSVSRTAGHEQFF.